The clone carrying this T cell receptor beta chain has ten or more counts. The sample is drawn from a study of neurological immune-mediated disorders. With 10-nucleotide random UMIs, 5'RACE was used to make the cDNA. In TCRdb, the 5' RACE reads were re-called with MiXCR into one record per CDR3 protein. The profile covers approximately 32,000 distinct CDR3 sequences, with more than 14% appearing a single time and roughly 27% taken by the ten largest. The source is a man aged 65-85 years in good health. The sequencing input was PBMCs.

CDR3: CSALQGAVNTEAFF. The CDR3 DNA sequence: TGCAGTGCTCTACAGGGGGCCGTGAACACTGAAGCTTTCTTT. V and J are TRBV20-1 and TRBJ1-1; 9 bases line up with TRBD1. V gave up 5 bases and J gave up 0 bases; unmatched junction bases: 4. Looked up from germline, CDR1 is DFQATT and CDR2 is SNEGSKA (reference sequence). The CDR3 length is 14 residues.